The 3 T cell receptor beta chains below all came from one sample that was sequenced in a study of beta chain features in type 1 diabetes listed by TCRdb under 2018. The study at large found these results: A moderate but significant shortening of TCRB CDR3 length was observed in type 1 diabetes patients in all four CD4+ subsets.

These receptors have no known antigen. The library relied on the immunoSEQ multiplex PCR assay. The entire isolated RNA was reverse transcribed using the High Capacity cDNA Reverse Transcription Kit, and thus expressed TCRB transcripts were sequenced. TCRdb retrieved this table from immuneACCESS and kept in-frame rearrangements only. Not all clones are present; in checked studies, unresolved V genes account for under half, and no reason is known for the remainder. This sample lists hundreds of thousands of clones; 13% were detected once. Of the sample, less than 0.025% falls within the top ten clones. The sequenced sample consisted of naive CD4+ T cells from blood. The sample's cell subset or site, from its label and the paper: true naive CD4+ T cells. The receptors were sampled from a man aged 18 to 30 with type 1 diabetes.

This clone was seen a few times. The chain is built from TRBV10-3 and TRBJ1-4; the D is unclear. Germline lookup yields CDR1 ENHRY and CDR2 SYGVKD. Trimming removed 5 bases at V and 0 bases at J, with 10 bases between. This CDR3 has 15 amino acids. CDR3: CAISPSVSTNEKLFF. As DNA, the CDR3 is TGTGCCATCAGTCCATCAGTTTCAACTAATGAAAAACTGTTTTTT.

This clone appeared a few times. The genes are TRBV7-9 and TRBJ2-3, with 7 bases identical to TRBD2. Trimming removed 3 bases from V and 2 bases from J; junction bases left unmatched: 5. The CDR3 loop spans 15 amino acids. Germline V gene lookup returns CDR1 SEHNR and CDR2 FQNEAQ (reference sequence). CDR3 loop: CASSFRLADTDTQYF. The CDR3 region has the DNA TGTGCCAGCAGCTTTAGGCTAGCGGACACAGATACGCAGTATTTT.

This clone occurred a few times. The chain recombines TRBV7-9 with TRBJ1-2; TRBD1 is a possible D gene (6 bases). Germline values: CDR1 SEHNR, CDR2 FQNEAQ (reference sequence). The CDR3 loop spans 14 amino acids. Trimming shortened V by 5 bases and J by 3 bases, and 13 bases separated the two germline ends. In DNA, the CDR3 is TGTGCCAGCAGCCCGAGGGGGGAAGACTATGGCTACACCTTC. This sequence encodes CASSPRGEDYGYTF.